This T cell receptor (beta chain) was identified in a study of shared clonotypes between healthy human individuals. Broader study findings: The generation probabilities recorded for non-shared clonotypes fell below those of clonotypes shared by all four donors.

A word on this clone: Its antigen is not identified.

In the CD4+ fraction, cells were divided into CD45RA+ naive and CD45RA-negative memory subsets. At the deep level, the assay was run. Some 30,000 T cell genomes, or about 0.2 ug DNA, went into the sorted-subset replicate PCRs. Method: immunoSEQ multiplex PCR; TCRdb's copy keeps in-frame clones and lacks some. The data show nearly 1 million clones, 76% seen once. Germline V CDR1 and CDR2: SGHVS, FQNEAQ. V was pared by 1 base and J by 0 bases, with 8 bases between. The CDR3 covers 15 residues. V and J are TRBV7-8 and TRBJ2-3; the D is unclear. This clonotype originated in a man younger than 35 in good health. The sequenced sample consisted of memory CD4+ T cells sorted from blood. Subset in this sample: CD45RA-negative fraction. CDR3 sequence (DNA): TGTGCCAGCAGCTTAGGCAAACCTAGCACAGATACGCAGTATTTT. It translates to CASSLGKPSTDTQYF.